These 12 T cell receptor beta chains came from one sample sequenced in a study of radiotherapy plus CTLA-4 blockade in lung cancer. Libraries were prepared by immunoSEQ multiplex PCR; TCRdb keeps only in-frame clonotypes and omits some of them. The sample holds about 80,000 clones; around 79% are singletons and the top ten take roughly 22%. The sample here was peripheral blood, taken from a patient treated with radiotherapy plus ipilimumab. The receptor set was obtained from a human donor with non-small cell lung cancer whose response to radiotherapy plus ipilimumab could not be evaluated. Some clones in this sample may be carry-over from other donors' samples.

This clone was found a few times. This rearrangement joins TRBV6-1 to TRBJ1-2; D is perhaps TRBD1 (5 bases). Germline V gene data show CDR1 as MNHNS and CDR2 as SASEGT. V lost 4 bases and J lost 8, with 14 bases in between. The CDR3 has 13 residues. The CDR3 is CASSGAGIGGYTF. For the CDR3, the DNA is TGTGCCAGCAGTGGGGCAGGGATCGGCGGCTACACCTTC.

The V call is TRBV4-1, the J call TRBJ1-3; D is ambiguous. In germline, CDR1 is MGHRA, CDR2 YSYEKL. Trimming left V 1 base short and J 0 bases short, with 13 bases between. The CDR3 length is 17 residues. CDR3: CASSQVPGRTSGNTIYF. CDR3 bases: TGCGCCAGCAGCCAAGTTCCCGGGAGAACCTCTGGAAACACCATATATTTT.

This clone came up once. J is TRBJ2-2 and V is TRBV5-1; weak D call: TRBD1 (6 bases). CDR1 and CDR2 (germline): SGHRS, YFSETQ. This CDR3 is 15 amino acids long. The V gene lost 2 bases and the J gene lost 5 bases, with 13 bases spanning the gap. CDR3 bases: TGCGCCAGCAGCTTCGGGACAACGGGAACCGGGGAGCTGTTTTTT. Translating gives CASSFGTTGTGELFF.

The genes are TRBV4-3 and TRBJ2-3, with TRBD1 matching 9 bases. The CDR3 runs to 16 residues. Germline V gives CDR1 LGHNA, CDR2 YSLEER. J gave up 0 bases and V 3 bases, and 4 bases lay outside the gene matches. CDR3 amino acids: CASSQETGGSTDTQYF. The CDR3 region has the DNA TGCGCCAGCAGCCAGGAGACAGGGGGGAGCACAGATACGCAGTATTTT.

In its sample, this clone was seen a few times. The rearrangement joins TRBV6-6 to TRBJ1-4; no clear D. The CDR3 has 13 residues. Germline V gene lookup returns CDR1 MNHNY and CDR2 SVGAGI (reference sequence). V was clipped by 7 bases and J by 10 bases, with 16 bases between them. CDR3 protein: CASISGGWGKLFF. The CDR3 bases are TGTGCCAGCATTTCGGGAGGGTGGGGAAAACTGTTTTTT.

This chain uses TRBV18 with TRBJ1-2, with a weak D call TRBD1 (5 bases). V shed 3 bases and J shed 1 base, with 6 bases lying between them. Germline assignment: CDR1 KGHSH and CDR2 LQKENI. The CDR3 has 13 residues. The DNA for the CDR3 is TGTGCCAGCTCACCCGACAGTAACTATGGCTACACCTTC. Its translation: CASSPDSNYGYTF.

The chain uses TRBV28 and TRBJ2-5, with D perhaps TRBD1 (6 bases). This CDR3 contains 16 residues. Germline V gives CDR1 MDHEN, CDR2 SYDVKM. V lost 4 bases to trimming and J lost 1 base, with 16 bases between them. The CDR3 reads CASSSRGRGVQETQYF. The CDR3 nucleotides read TGTGCCAGCAGTTCCCGCGGCAGGGGCGTCCAAGAGACCCAGTACTTC.

V is TRBV7-2 and J is TRBJ1-2, with 11 positions matching TRBD1. This CDR3 is 15 amino acids long. Germline V gives CDR1 SGHTA, CDR2 FQGNSA. Unmatched junction bases numbered 10, after V lost 5 bases and J lost 8 bases. The CDR3 nucleotides read TGTGCCAGCAGCGCCGGGACAGGGGGACAGGGAGGCTACACCTTC. Amino acid sequence: CASSAGTGGQGGYTF.

This clone has a handful of counts. The chain has TRBV6-1 and TRBJ1-3; D unclear. Trimming stripped 5 bases from V and 4 bases from J, with 12 bases between. The CDR3 spans 14 residues. Germline CDR1 MNHNS, CDR2 SASEGT. The CDR3 sequence is CASSRRTLGNTIYF. CDR3 nucleotide sequence: TGTGCCAGCAGTCGGAGAACGCTCGGAAACACCATATATTTT.

This sequence joins TRBV2 and TRBJ2-7; unclear D gene. This CDR3 has 13 amino acids. The germline V and J ends were trimmed by 1 base and 9 bases, with 13 bases remaining between them. Germline CDR1 and CDR2: SNHLY and FYNNEI. The CDR3 coding sequence is TGTGCCAGCAGTGAAGAATTGCCTACGGGGCAGTACTTC. Its protein product is CASSEELPTGQYF.

This clone was recorded only once. The chain combines TRBV18 with TRBJ1-1; no firm D call. Trimming shortened V by 6 bases and J by 1 base, and 15 bases separated the two germline ends. CDR1 and CDR2 (germline): KGHSH, LQKENI. This CDR3 region has 15 residues. Here the CDR3 DNA reads TGTGCCAGCTCTCTCTCAAACCCGGGGAACACTGAAGCTTTCTTT. It codes for CASSLSNPGNTEAFF.

V usage is TRBV4-1 and J usage is TRBJ1-5; D is possibly TRBD1 (5 bases). There are 15 residues in the CDR3. Per the germline V gene, CDR1 is MGHRA and CDR2 is YSYEKL. Between the trimmed V and J ends, which lost 4 bases and 6 bases, there was a span of 16 bases. CDR3 residues: CASSLDPDRAQPQHF. The DNA for the CDR3 is TGCGCCAGCAGCCTCGACCCTGACAGAGCTCAGCCCCAGCATTTT.